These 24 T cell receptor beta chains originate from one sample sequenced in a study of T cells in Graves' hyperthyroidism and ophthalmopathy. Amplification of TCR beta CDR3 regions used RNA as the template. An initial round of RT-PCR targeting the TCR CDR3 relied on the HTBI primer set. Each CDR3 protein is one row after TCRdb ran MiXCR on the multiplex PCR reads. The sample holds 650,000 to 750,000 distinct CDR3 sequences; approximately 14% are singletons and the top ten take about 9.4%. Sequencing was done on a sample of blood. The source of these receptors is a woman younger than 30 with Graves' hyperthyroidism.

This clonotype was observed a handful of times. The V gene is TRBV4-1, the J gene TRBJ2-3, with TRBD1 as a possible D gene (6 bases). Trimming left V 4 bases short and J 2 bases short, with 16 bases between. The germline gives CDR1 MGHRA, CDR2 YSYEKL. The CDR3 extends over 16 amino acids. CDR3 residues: CASSPYGQSFTDTQYF. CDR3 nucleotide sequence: TGCGCCAGCAGCCCCTATGGACAGAGCTTCACAGATACGCAGTATTTT.

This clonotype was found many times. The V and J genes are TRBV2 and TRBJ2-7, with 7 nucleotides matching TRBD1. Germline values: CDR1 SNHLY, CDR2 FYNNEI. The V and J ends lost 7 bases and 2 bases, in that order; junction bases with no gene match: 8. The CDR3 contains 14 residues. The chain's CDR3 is CASTAKGQTYEQYF. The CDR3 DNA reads TGTGCCAGCACGGCGAAGGGACAGACCTACGAGCAGTACTTC.

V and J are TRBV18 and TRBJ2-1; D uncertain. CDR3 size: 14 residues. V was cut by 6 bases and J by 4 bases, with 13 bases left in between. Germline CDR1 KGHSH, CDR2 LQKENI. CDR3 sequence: CASSSSSQYNEQFF. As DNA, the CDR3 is TGTGCCAGCTCCTCCTCCAGCCAGTACAATGAGCAGTTCTTC.

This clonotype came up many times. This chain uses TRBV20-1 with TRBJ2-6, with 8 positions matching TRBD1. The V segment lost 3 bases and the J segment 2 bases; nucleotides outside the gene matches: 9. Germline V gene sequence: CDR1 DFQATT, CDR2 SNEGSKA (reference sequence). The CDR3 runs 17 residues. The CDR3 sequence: CSARPWDRLPGANVLTF. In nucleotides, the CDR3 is TGCAGTGCTAGGCCTTGGGACAGGTTACCTGGGGCCAACGTCCTGACTTTC.

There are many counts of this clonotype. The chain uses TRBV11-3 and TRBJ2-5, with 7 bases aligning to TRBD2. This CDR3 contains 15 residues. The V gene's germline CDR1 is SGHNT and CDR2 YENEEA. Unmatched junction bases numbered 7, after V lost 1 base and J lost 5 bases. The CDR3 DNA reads TGTGCCAGCAGCTTAGGCCGGGGAGGGGCGGAGACCCAGTACTTC. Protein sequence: CASSLGRGGAETQYF.

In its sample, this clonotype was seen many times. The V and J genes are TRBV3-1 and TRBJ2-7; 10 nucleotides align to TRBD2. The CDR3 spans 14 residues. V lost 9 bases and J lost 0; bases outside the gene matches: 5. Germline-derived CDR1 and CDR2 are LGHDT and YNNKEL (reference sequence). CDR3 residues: CASKASGSSYEQYF. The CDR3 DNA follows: TGTGCCAGTAAAGCTAGCGGGAGCTCCTACGAGCAGTACTTC.

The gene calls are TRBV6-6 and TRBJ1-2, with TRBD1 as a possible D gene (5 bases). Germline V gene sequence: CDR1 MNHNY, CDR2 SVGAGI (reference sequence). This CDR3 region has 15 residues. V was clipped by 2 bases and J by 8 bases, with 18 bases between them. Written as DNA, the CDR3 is TGTGCCAGCAGTTACGGAGGTGGGGGGGAAAAGGGCTACACCTTC. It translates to CASSYGGGGEKGYTF.

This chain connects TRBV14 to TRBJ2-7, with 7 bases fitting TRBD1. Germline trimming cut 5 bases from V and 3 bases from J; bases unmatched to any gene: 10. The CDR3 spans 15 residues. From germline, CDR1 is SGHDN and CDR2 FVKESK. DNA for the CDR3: TGTGCCAGCAGCTCCGGGACAGCGAGGTTCTACGAGCAGTACTTC. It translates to CASSSGTARFYEQYF.

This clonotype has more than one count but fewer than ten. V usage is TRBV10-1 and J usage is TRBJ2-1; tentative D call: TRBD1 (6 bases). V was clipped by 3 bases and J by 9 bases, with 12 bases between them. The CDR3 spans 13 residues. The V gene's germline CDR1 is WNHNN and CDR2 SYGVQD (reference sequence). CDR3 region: CASSDHGGAEQFF. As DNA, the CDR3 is TGCGCCAGCAGTGATCATGGGGGCGCTGAGCAGTTCTTC.

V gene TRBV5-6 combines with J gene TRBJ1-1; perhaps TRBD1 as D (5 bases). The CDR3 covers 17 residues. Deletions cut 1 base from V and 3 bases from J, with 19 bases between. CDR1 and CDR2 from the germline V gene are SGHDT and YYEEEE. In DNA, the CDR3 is TGTGCCAGCAGCTTGCCGACCGCAGGGTACGGTTACACTGAAGCTTTCTTT. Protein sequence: CASSLPTAGYGYTEAFF.

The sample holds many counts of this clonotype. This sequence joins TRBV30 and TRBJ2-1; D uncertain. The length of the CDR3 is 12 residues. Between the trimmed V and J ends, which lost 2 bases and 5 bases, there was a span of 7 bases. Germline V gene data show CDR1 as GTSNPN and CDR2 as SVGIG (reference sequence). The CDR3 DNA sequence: TGTGCCTGGAGTTTGGGGAACAATGAGCAGTTCTTC. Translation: CAWSLGNNEQFF.

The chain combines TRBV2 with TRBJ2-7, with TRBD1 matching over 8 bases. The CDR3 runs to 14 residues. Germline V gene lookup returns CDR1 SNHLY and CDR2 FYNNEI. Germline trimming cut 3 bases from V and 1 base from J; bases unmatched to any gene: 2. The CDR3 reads CASSDQGASYEQYF. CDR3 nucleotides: TGTGCCAGCAGTGACCAGGGGGCGTCCTACGAGCAGTACTTC.

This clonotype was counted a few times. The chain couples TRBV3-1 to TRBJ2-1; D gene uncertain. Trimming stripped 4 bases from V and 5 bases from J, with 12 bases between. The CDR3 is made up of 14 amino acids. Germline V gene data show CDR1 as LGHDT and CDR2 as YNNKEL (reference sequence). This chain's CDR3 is CASSRLGLDNEQFF. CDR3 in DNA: TGTGCCAGCAGCCGACTTGGCCTCGACAATGAGCAGTTCTTC.

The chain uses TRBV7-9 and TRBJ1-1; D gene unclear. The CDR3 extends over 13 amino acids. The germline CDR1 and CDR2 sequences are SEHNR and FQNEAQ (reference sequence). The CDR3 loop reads CAYQWGFGTEAFF. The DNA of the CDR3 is TGTGCTTATCAATGGGGTTTTGGCACTGAAGCTTTCTTT.

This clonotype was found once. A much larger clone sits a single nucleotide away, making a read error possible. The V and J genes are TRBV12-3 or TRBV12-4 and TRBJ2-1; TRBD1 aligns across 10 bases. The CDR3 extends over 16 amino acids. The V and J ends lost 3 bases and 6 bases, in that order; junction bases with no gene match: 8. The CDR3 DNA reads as TGTGCCAGCAGTTTCGGACAGGGGGATATGTGCAATGAGCAGTTCTTC. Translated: CASSFGQGDMCNEQFF.

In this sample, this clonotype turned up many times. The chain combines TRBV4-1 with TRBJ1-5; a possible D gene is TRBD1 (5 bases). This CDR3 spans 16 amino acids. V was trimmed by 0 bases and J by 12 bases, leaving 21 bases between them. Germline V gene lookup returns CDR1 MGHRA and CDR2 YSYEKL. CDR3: CASSQDLIGSTEGQHF. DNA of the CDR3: TGCGCCAGCAGCCAAGATTTGATAGGGTCGACAGAGGGCCAGCATTTT.

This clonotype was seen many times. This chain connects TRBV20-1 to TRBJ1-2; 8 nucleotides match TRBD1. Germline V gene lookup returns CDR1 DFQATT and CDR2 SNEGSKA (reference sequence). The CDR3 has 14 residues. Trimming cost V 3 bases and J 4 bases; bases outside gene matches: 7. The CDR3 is CSASSGGSSYGYTF. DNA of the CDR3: TGCAGTGCTAGTTCAGGGGGCTCCAGCTATGGCTACACCTTC.

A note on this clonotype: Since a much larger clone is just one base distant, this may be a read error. CDR3 protein: CASSLAGTPNYSYTF. The DNA of the CDR3 is TGTGCCAGCAGCTTAGCGGGGACACCTAACTATAGCTACACCTTC. The chain uses TRBV11-2 and TRBJ1-2, with D possibly TRBD1 on 6 matching bases. Germline CDR1 reads SGHAT; CDR2 reads FQNNGV. The CDR3 covers 15 residues.

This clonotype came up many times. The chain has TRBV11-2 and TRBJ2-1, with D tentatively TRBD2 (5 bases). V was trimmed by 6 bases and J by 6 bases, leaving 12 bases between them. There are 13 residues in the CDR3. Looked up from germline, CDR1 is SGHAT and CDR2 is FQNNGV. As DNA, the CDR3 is TGTGCCAGCAGTCATACCGCGGGCAATGAGCAGTTCTTC. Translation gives CASSHTAGNEQFF.

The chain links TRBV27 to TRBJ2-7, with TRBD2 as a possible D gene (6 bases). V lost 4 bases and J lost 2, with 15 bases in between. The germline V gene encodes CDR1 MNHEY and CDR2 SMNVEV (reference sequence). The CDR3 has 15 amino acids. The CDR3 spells CASSWLRGYAYEQYF. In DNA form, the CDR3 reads TGTGCCAGCAGTTGGTTGCGGGGATACGCCTACGAGCAGTACTTC.

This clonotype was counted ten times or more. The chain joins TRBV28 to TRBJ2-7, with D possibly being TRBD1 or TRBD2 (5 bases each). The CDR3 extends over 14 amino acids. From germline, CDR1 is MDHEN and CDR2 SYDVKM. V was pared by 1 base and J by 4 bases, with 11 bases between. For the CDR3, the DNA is TGTGCCAGCAGTTTATTCAGGGAGAATTACGAGCAGTACTTC. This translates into CASSLFRENYEQYF.

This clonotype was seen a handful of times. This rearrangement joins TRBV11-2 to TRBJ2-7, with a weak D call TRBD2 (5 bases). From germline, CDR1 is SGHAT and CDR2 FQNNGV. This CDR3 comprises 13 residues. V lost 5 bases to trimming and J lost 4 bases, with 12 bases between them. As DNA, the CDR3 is TGTGCCAGCAGCCTAGCCGTGGTGTACGAGCAGTACTTC. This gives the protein CASSLAVVYEQYF.

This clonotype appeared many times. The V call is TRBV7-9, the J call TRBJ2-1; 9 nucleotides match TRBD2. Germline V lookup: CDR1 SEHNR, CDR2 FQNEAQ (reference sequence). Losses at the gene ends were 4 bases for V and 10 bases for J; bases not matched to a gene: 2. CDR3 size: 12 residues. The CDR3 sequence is CASSSSGNEQFF. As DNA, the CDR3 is TGTGCCAGCAGCTCTAGCGGGAACGAGCAGTTCTTC.

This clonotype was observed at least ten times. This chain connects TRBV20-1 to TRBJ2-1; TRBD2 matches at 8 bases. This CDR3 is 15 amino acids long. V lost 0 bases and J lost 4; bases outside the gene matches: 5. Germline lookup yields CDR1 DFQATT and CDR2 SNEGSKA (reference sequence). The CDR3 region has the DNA TGCAGTGCTAGAGATTTCAGCGGGGGATACAATGAGCAGTTCTTC. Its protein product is CSARDFSGGYNEQFF.